This TCR beta chain was recovered during a study of a mutant IDH1 vaccine in newly diagnosed glioma (dated by TCRdb to about 2021). General notes on the study: Vaccination started 4-6 weeks after radiotherapy alone, or was given together with temozolomide cycles in the groups whose treatment included chemotherapy. Before enrollment, patients had received standard therapy of radiotherapy alone, temozolomide alone, or radiochemotherapy with temozolomide; most received the combination. The week-35 safety follow-up took place at visit V12, and the week-47 end of study took place at visit V13. Peripheral blood was collected at six visits: V03 (baseline), V05, V07, V10, V12 and V13. For exploratory analyses, some 24 treated patients had longitudinal TCRB deep sequencing done wherever samples were available. Of the approximately 33 treated patients, 62.5% were male and about 40% were female, and the mean age was approximately 39 years. Findings and caveats that apply to the study as a whole: Across multiple MHC alleles, vaccine-induced immune responses were seen in more than 90% of patients. Pseudoprogression seemed to be unrelated to changes in the top peripheral T cell clonotypes found by TCRB sequencing. Availability determined which PBMC samples were chosen for TCRB deep sequencing. According to the authors, sample limitations meant that analyses of patient blood samples could not be reproduced.

Taken with the paper, the label for time point translates to: week 47, end of study. Every vaccine dose consisted of 300 ug of a 20-mer mutant IDH1 peptide in Montanide, administered subcutaneously together with topical imiquimod. Patients were given eight vaccinations, in weeks 1, 3, 5, 7, 11, 15, 19 and 23, which matched visits V03 through V10. Donors had newly diagnosed WHO grade 3 or 4 IDH1-mutant astrocytomas with loss of nuclear ATRX. The samples were drawn from NOA16, a multicentre, single-arm, open-label phase I trial in Germany that tested a mutant IDH1 peptide vaccine in humans for the first time. The DNeasy Blood and Tissue Kit was used to extract genomic DNA from EDTA blood for TCRB sequencing. Library preparation employed the immunoSEQ multiplex PCR assay. Rearranged TCR beta chain sequences were amplified using the hsTCRB Kit according to the manufacturer's protocol. An Illumina MiSeq was used to sequence the TCRB libraries. From the authors' description of their analysis: The proprietary platform of the kit vendor was used for demultiplexing, trimming and gene mapping. TCRdb provides this immuneACCESS table in a form limited to in-frame rearrangements. Some clones are lacking; in checked studies, under half of them reflect an unresolved V gene, and why the rest are absent is not known. That table furnishes V, J and clone size, whereas the DNA furnished D and trimming. The sample contains 13,000 or so clones, around 77% of them found a single time. Roughly 4% of the sample is held by the ten biggest clonotypes.

The CDR3, cysteine through phenylalanine, is 14 amino acids long. Left in the record is the CDR3 DNA by itself, 42 bases read in frame from the first base. Trimming removed 1 base from V and 4 bases from J, leaving 8 bases between the germline ends. CDR1 and CDR2 are read off the germline V gene as SGHNT and YENEEA. Turning to this clone: Its cognate antigen has yet to be identified. No base quality information exists; no much larger clone differs at one position.

This receptor chain uses TRBV11-3 and TRBJ2-1; the best D guess is TRBD2, with 5 bases matching. Sample: PBMCs, taken from a glioma patient whose treatment included an IDH1 peptide vaccine. The clonotype originates from a middle-aged woman with glioma. The bases read TGTGCCAGCAGCTTAGTGTCGGGGTACAATGAGCAGTTCTTC. Its translation is CASSLVSGYNEQFF.